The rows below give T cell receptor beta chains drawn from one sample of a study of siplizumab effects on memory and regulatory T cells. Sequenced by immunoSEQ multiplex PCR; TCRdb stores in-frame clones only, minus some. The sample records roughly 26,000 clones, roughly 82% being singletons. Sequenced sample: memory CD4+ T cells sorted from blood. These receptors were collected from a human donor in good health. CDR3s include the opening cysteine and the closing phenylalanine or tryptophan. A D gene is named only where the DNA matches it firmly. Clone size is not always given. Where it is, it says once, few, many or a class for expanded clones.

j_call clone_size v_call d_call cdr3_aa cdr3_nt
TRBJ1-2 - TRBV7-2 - CASSLFTSSNYGYTF TGTGCCAGCAGCTTATTTACAAGTTCTAACTATGGCTACACCTTC
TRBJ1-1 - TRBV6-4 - CASRSHTTSTEAFF TGTGCCAGCCGCTCCCACACAACGTCCACTGAAGCTTTCTTT
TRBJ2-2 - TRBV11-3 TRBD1 CASSSGQGADTGELFF TGTGCCAGCAGCTCGGGACAGGGGGCCGACACCGGGGAGCTGTTTTTT
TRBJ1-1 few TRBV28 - CASSWGTALEAFF TGTGCCAGCAGTTGGGGAACCGCCCTTGAAGCTTTCTTT
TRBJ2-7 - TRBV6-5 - CASSYGVGSYEQYF TGTGCCAGCAGTTACGGGGTAGGGTCCTACGAGCAGTACTTC
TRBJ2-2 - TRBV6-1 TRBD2 CASERTSGGTGELFF TGTGCCAGCGAAAGGACTAGTGGGGGCACCGGGGAGCTGTTTTTT
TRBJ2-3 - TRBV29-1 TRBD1 CSVALQGVVTDTQYF TGCAGCGTTGCCCTACAGGGGGTGGTAACAGATACGCAGTATTTT
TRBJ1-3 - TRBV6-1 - CASRPSGNTIYF TGTGCCAGCAGGCCTTCCGGAAACACCATATATTTT
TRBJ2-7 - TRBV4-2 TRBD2 CASSQDTLAGGINEQYF TGTGCCAGCAGCCAGGACACCCTAGCGGGAGGGATCAACGAGCAGTACTTC
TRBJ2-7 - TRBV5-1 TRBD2 CASSATSGIEQYF TGCGCCAGCAGCGCAACTAGCGGGATCGAGCAGTACTTC
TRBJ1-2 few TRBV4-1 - CASSQGMNGPDSSAGYTF TGCGCCAGCAGCCAGGGGATGAATGGGCCAGACTCCTCGGCTGGCTACACCTTC
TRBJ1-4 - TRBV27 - CASRRMGAKGEKLFF TGTGCCAGCCGACGAATGGGGGCCAAGGGTGAAAAACTGTTTTTT
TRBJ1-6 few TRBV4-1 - CASSQVTAISYNSPLHF TGCGCCAGCAGCCAAGTGACGGCCATCTCCTATAATTCACCCCTCCACTTT
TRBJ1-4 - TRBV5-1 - CASSLLGQGSNEKLFF TGCGCCAGCAGCCTACTCGGGCAGGGGAGCAATGAAAAACTGTTTTTT
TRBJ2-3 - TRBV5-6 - CASSFHPGRRTTDAQYF TGTGCCAGCAGCTTTCATCCGGGGAGGAGAACCACAGATGCGCAGTATTTT
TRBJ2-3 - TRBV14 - CASSQDLGGVDTQYF TGTGCCAGCAGCCAAGATCTTGGTGGGGTAGATACGCAGTATTTT
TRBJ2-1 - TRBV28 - CASTQADYRYNEQFF TGTGCCAGCACCCAAGCGGACTATCGGTACAATGAGCAGTTCTTC
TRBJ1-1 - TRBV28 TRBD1 CASSPKGQGTAFF TGTGCCAGCAGCCCAAAGGGACAGGGGACTGCTTTCTTT
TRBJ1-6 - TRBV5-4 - CASSWRTEYSSYNSPLHF TGTGCCAGCAGTTGGAGGACGGAGTATAGCTCCTATAATTCACCCCTCCACTTT
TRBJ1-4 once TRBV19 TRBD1 CASSIGGQARDEKLFF TGTGCCAGTAGTATAGGAGGACAGGCCAGGGATGAAAAACTGTTTTTT
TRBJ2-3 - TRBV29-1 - CSVITGTDTQYF TGCAGCGTTATTACTGGCACAGATACGCAGTATTTT
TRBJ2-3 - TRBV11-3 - CASSLHGTDTQYF TGTGCCAGCAGCTTACATGGGACAGATACGCAGTATTTT
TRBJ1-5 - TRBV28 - CASLGQGLYQPQHF TGTGCCAGCTTGGGGCAGGGGCTTTATCAGCCCCAGCATTTT
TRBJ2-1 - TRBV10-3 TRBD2 CAIRGVGLAYNEQFF TGTGCCATCAGGGGGGTAGGACTAGCCTACAATGAGCAGTTCTTC
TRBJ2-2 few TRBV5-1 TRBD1 CASSSGQGTGELFF TGCGCCAGCAGCTCTGGACAGGGGACCGGGGAGCTGTTTTTT
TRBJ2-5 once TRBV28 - CASSLYGETQYF TGTGCCAGCAGTTTATACGGAGAGACCCAGTACTTC
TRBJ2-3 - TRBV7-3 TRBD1 CASSSGPGGASDTQYF TGTGCCAGCAGCTCAGGTCCAGGGGGCGCGTCCGATACGCAGTATTTT
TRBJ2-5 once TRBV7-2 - CASSSGYGTQYF TGTGCCAGCAGCTCCGGGTATGGGACCCAGTACTTC
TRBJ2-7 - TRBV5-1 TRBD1 CASSRRDSRSYEQYF TGTGCCAGCAGCAGACGGGACAGCCGTTCCTACGAGCAGTACTTC
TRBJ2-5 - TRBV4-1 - CASSQDGGRETQYF TGCGCCAGCAGCCAAGATGGGGGGAGGGAGACCCAGTACTTC
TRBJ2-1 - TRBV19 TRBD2 CASSIQTSDNNEQFF TGTGCCAGTAGTATACAGACTAGCGACAACAATGAGCAGTTCTTC
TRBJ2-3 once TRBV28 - CASSSGISTDTQYF TGTGCCAGCAGTTCTGGGATTTCCACAGATACGCAGTATTTT
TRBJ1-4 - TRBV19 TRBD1 CASSMTGDFEKLFF TGTGCCAGTAGTATGACAGGGGATTTTGAAAAACTGTTTTTT
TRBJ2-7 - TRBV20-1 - CSASRGNEQYF TGCAGTGCCTCACGGGGGAACGAGCAGTACTTC
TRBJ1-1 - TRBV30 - CAWNRQMAEAFF TGTGCCTGGAATCGACAGATGGCGGAAGCTTTCTTT
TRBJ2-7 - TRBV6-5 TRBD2 CASRTAGVSSYEQYF TGTGCCAGCAGAACGGCGGGAGTCAGCTCCTACGAGCAGTACTTC
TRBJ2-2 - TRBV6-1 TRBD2 CASGGEFANTGELFF TGTGCCAGCGGGGGGGAATTCGCGAACACCGGGGAGCTGTTTTTT
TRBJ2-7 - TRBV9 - CASSVDGFYNYEQYF TGTGCCAGCAGCGTAGATGGCTTCTACAACTACGAGCAGTACTTC
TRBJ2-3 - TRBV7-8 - CASSLEGRTGDTQYF TGTGCCAGCAGCTTAGAGGGTAGGACCGGAGATACGCAGTATTTT
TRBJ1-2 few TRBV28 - CASNSQRTVGNYGYTF TGTGCCAGCAACTCCCAGCGGACAGTCGGTAACTATGGCTACACCTTC
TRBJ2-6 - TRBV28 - CASSSQGSSGANVLTF TGTGCCAGCAGCAGCCAGGGGAGCTCTGGGGCCAACGTCCTGACTTTC
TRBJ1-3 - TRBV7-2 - CASSAQGSQDTIYF TGTGCCAGCAGTGCTCAGGGGAGTCAGGACACCATATATTTT
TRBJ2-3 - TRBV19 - CASSIDRPGTDSFGTQYF TGTGCCAGTAGTATAGATCGGCCCGGGACGGACTCTTTCGGTACGCAGTATTTT
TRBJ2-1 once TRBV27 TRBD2 CASSFASGRFEQFF TGTGCCAGCAGTTTCGCCAGCGGGAGATTTGAGCAGTTCTTC
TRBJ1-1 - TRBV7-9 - CASSLGGEAFF TGTGCCAGCAGCTTAGGAGGGGAAGCTTTCTTT
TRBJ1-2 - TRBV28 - CASSLWAGELGYTF TGTGCCAGCAGTTTATGGGCAGGGGAGTTGGGCTACACCTTC
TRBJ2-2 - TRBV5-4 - CASSFPGGTGELFF TGTGCCAGCAGCTTCCCCGGGGGCACCGGGGAGCTGTTTTTT
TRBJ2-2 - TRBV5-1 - CASSSANTGELFF TGCGCCAGCAGCTCGGCGAACACCGGGGAGCTGTTTTTT
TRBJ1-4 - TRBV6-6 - CASKQGHPTNEKLFF TGTGCCAGCAAACAGGGTCACCCAACTAATGAAAAACTGTTTTTT
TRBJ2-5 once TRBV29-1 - CSVAEETQYF TGCAGCGTTGCAGAAGAGACCCAGTACTTC
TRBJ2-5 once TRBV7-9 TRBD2 CASSFRRSSGQETQYF TGTGCCAGCAGCTTTAGGAGATCTAGCGGACAAGAGACCCAGTACTTC
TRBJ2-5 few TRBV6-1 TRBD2 CASSEAGGRSETQYF TGTGCCAGCAGTGAAGCGGGCGGGAGGTCAGAGACCCAGTACTTC
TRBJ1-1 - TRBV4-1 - CASSYRTGGYTEAFF TGCGCCAGCAGCTATCGGACCGGGGGGTACACTGAAGCTTTCTTT
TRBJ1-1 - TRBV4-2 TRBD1 CASSRTGTGEGAFF TGTGCCAGCAGCCGTACCGGGACAGGGGAGGGAGCTTTCTTT
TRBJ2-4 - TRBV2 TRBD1 CASSEALGGTGVSLAKNIQYF TGTGCCAGCAGTGAAGCGCTTGGAGGGACAGGGGTCTCCCTAGCCAAAAACATTCAGTACTTC